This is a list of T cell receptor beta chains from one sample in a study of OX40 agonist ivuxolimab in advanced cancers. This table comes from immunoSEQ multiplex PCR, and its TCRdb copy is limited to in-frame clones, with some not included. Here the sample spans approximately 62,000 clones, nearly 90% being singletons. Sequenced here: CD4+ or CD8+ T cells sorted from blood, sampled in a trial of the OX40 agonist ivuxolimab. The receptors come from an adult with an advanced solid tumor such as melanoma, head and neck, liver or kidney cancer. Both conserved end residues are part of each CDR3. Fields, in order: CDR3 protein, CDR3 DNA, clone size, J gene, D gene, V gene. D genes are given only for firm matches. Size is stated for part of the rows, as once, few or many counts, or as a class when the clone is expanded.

CDR3: CASSETRLAGVLTDTQYF; DNA: TGTGCCAGCAGTGAAACTCGACTAGCGGGAGTTTTAACAGATACGCAGTATTTT; size: .; J: TRBJ2-3; D: TRBD2; V: TRBV6-4
CDR3: CASSPPTGGINYGYTF; DNA: TGTGCCAGCTCACCACCTACCGGGGGCATTAACTATGGCTACACCTTC; size: .; J: TRBJ1-2; D: .; V: TRBV18
CDR3: CASSDGPYLAFF; DNA: TGTGCCAGCAGCGACGGACCATATCTGGCTTTCTTT; size: few; J: TRBJ1-1; D: .; V: TRBV28
CDR3: CAWNGQMNTEAFF; DNA: TGTGCCTGGAACGGACAGATGAACACTGAAGCTTTCTTT; size: .; J: TRBJ1-1; D: .; V: TRBV30
CDR3: CASSLGEGTEAFF; DNA: TGCGCCAGCAGCTTGGGGGAAGGCACTGAAGCTTTCTTT; size: .; J: TRBJ1-1; D: .; V: TRBV5-1
CDR3: CASSQTSGRVGQETQYF; DNA: TGCGCCAGCAGCCAGACTAGCGGGCGGGTTGGCCAAGAGACCCAGTACTTC; size: .; J: TRBJ2-5; D: TRBD2; V: TRBV5-1
CDR3: CASSDRDRGNNEQFF; DNA: TGCGCCAGCAGTGACCGGGACAGGGGTAACAATGAGCAGTTCTTC; size: .; J: TRBJ2-1; D: TRBD1; V: TRBV10-2
CDR3: CASSEAGTGAPGTEAFF; DNA: TGTGCCAGCAGTGAAGCCGGGACAGGGGCGCCGGGCACTGAAGCTTTCTTT; size: .; J: TRBJ1-1; D: TRBD1; V: TRBV6-1
CDR3: CTWDRENEQFF; DNA: TGCACTTGGGACAGGGAAAATGAGCAGTTCTTC; size: .; J: TRBJ2-1; D: TRBD1; V: TRBV20-1
CDR3: CASSLVGGSQTQYF; DNA: TGTGCCAGCAGCTTAGTAGGTGGTTCGCAGACCCAGTACTTC; size: .; J: TRBJ2-5; D: .; V: TRBV7-2
CDR3: CASTPTGGYEQYF; DNA: TGTGCCAGCACCCCGACAGGGGGCTACGAGCAGTACTTC; size: .; J: TRBJ2-7; D: TRBD1; V: TRBV7-9
CDR3: CASSKTANYGYTF; DNA: TGTGCCAGCAGTAAGACAGCTAACTATGGCTACACCTTC; size: .; J: TRBJ1-2; D: .; V: TRBV6-5
CDR3: CASSPRNRRKGGNEQFF; DNA: TGTGCCAGCAGTCCGCGGAACCGGAGGAAGGGGGGCAATGAGCAGTTCTTC; size: .; J: TRBJ2-1; D: .; V: TRBV11-2
CDR3: CSAGPLRGDTGELFF; DNA: TGCAGCGCCGGACCCTTGCGGGGGGACACCGGGGAGCTGTTTTTT; size: .; J: TRBJ2-2; D: TRBD2; V: TRBV29-1
CDR3: CASSQQQANYGYTF; DNA: TGTGCCAGCTCACAACAGCAGGCTAACTATGGCTACACCTTC; size: .; J: TRBJ1-2; D: .; V: TRBV18
CDR3: CASSPGIKPNSPLHF; DNA: TGTGCCAGCAGCCCGGGCATAAAGCCGAATTCACCCCTCCACTTT; size: .; J: TRBJ1-6; D: .; V: TRBV6-6
CDR3: CASRTGKLGEQYF; DNA: TGTGCCAGCAGAACCGGGAAGCTGGGGGAGCAGTACTTC; size: .; J: TRBJ2-7; D: .; V: TRBV2
CDR3: CASIDAAYGYTF; DNA: TGTGCCAGCATTGACGCCGCATATGGCTACACCTTC; size: .; J: TRBJ1-2; D: .; V: TRBV6-1
CDR3: CASSPPWLQETQYF; DNA: TGTGCCAGCAGCCCACCTTGGTTACAAGAGACCCAGTACTTC; size: .; J: TRBJ2-5; D: .; V: TRBV16
CDR3: CASAGQNNQPQHF; DNA: TGTGCCAGCGCCGGACAAAACAATCAGCCCCAGCATTTT; size: medium-sized; J: TRBJ1-5; D: .; V: TRBV7-3
CDR3: CATSNSPRDRTLRKFF; DNA: TGTGCCACCAGCAACTCCCCGAGAGACAGGACACTAAGGAAGTTCTTC; size: .; J: TRBJ2-1; D: .; V: TRBV15
CDR3: CASSINRDRVIEINYGYTF; DNA: TGCGCCAGCAGCATAAACCGGGACAGAGTAATCGAGATTAACTATGGCTACACCTTC; size: .; J: TRBJ1-2; D: TRBD1; V: TRBV23-1
CDR3: CASNRLGGAVRDTQYF; DNA: TGTGCCAGCAACCGTCTGGGGGGGGCCGTGAGAGATACGCAGTATTTT; size: .; J: TRBJ2-3; D: .; V: TRBV27
CDR3: CASSYSTAQETQYF; DNA: TGTGCCAGCAGTTACTCGACAGCGCAAGAGACCCAGTACTTC; size: .; J: TRBJ2-5; D: .; V: TRBV6-6
CDR3: CASSLAGVGNEQFF; DNA: TGTGCCAGCAGCTTAGCGGGAGTGGGCAATGAGCAGTTCTTC; size: .; J: TRBJ2-1; D: .; V: TRBV7-2
CDR3: CASSQGPAGTGGLDGELFF; DNA: TGTGCCAGCAGCCAGGGACCTGCCGGGACAGGGGGTTTGGACGGGGAGCTGTTTTTT; size: .; J: TRBJ2-2; D: TRBD1; V: TRBV4-2
CDR3: CASSPQGVVTEAFF; DNA: TGCGCCAGCAGCCCCCAGGGGGTGGTCACTGAAGCTTTCTTT; size: .; J: TRBJ1-1; D: TRBD1; V: TRBV4-3
CDR3: CASSPSGGYGYTF; DNA: TGTGCCAGCTCACCATCAGGGGGCTATGGCTACACCTTC; size: .; J: TRBJ1-2; D: TRBD1; V: TRBV18
CDR3: CASSLALQETQYF; DNA: TGTGCCAGCAGCTTGGCCCTCCAAGAGACCCAGTACTTC; size: .; J: TRBJ2-5; D: .; V: TRBV5-4
CDR3: CASRRDSIANTGELFF; DNA: TGTGCCAGTAGACGGGACAGTATCGCGAACACCGGGGAGCTGTTTTTT; size: .; J: TRBJ2-2; D: TRBD1; V: TRBV19
CDR3: CASRPPGGAETQYF; DNA: TGTGCCAGCAGACCACCGGGGGGCGCAGAGACCCAGTACTTC; size: .; J: TRBJ2-5; D: .; V: TRBV6-6
CDR3: CASSTQDRDYNEQFF; DNA: TGCGCCAGCAGTACTCAGGACAGGGATTACAATGAGCAGTTCTTC; size: .; J: TRBJ2-1; D: TRBD1; V: TRBV5-1
CDR3: CASSPAVVAVITGQYF; DNA: TGTGCCAGCAGCCCCGCCGTGGTCGCGGTGATTACGGGGCAGTACTTC; size: .; J: TRBJ2-7; D: .; V: TRBV11-2
CDR3: CASSPGTDNYGYTF; DNA: TGTGCCAGCTCACCAGGGACAGATAACTATGGCTACACCTTC; size: medium-sized; J: TRBJ1-2; D: TRBD1; V: TRBV18
CDR3: CASLQGAKTGELFF; DNA: TGTGCCAGCCTACAGGGGGCAAAGACCGGGGAGCTGTTTTTT; size: .; J: TRBJ2-2; D: TRBD1; V: TRBV7-2
CDR3: CASSLSIGTYLNTGELFF; DNA: TGTGCCAGCAGTTTATCGATCGGGACTTACTTGAACACCGGGGAGCTGTTTTTT; size: .; J: TRBJ2-2; D: .; V: TRBV27
CDR3: CALQRAGELFF; DNA: TGTGCCCTGCAGAGGGCCGGGGAGCTGTTTTTT; size: .; J: TRBJ2-2; D: .; V: TRBV30
CDR3: CAISGNGNTEAFF; DNA: TGTGCCATCAGTGGTAACGGGAACACTGAAGCTTTCTTT; size: few; J: TRBJ1-1; D: .; V: TRBV10-3
CDR3: CASSLAGQSNYGYTF; DNA: TGTGCCAGCAGCTTAGCGGGACAGAGTAACTATGGCTACACCTTC; size: .; J: TRBJ1-2; D: TRBD1; V: TRBV7-2
CDR3: CASSITGGVGVGKETQYF; DNA: TGTGCCAGCAGCATCACAGGGGGCGTAGGCGTCGGCAAAGAGACCCAGTACTTC; size: .; J: TRBJ2-5; D: TRBD1; V: TRBV9
CDR3: CASSDSGGRETQYF; DNA: TGTGCCAGCAGTGATAGCGGGGGCAGGGAGACCCAGTACTTC; size: .; J: TRBJ2-5; D: TRBD2; V: TRBV25-1
CDR3: CASSPQRGPTYEQYF; DNA: TGTGCCAGCAGCCCCCAGCGGGGGCCAACCTACGAGCAGTACTTC; size: .; J: TRBJ2-7; D: TRBD2; V: TRBV7-2
CDR3: CASSFGQGNTEAFF; DNA: TGCGCCAGCAGCTTTGGACAGGGGAACACTGAAGCTTTCTTT; size: .; J: TRBJ1-1; D: TRBD1; V: TRBV5-1
CDR3: CASSWRQGDNSPLHF; DNA: TGTGCCAGCAGCTGGAGACAGGGGGATAATTCACCCCTCCACTTT; size: .; J: TRBJ1-6; D: TRBD1; V: TRBV11-2
CDR3: CASSQDPGQGYSPLHF; DNA: TGTGCCAGCAGCCAAGATCCCGGACAGGGTTATTCACCCCTCCACTTT; size: few; J: TRBJ1-6; D: TRBD1; V: TRBV4-2
CDR3: CASSEQSTNSPLHF; DNA: TGTGCCAGCAGTGAGCAGAGTACCAATTCACCCCTCCACTTT; size: .; J: TRBJ1-6; D: .; V: TRBV2
CDR3: CASSQADDTQYF; DNA: TGCGCCAGCAGCCAAGCTGACGATACGCAGTATTTT; size: .; J: TRBJ2-3; D: .; V: TRBV4-3
CDR3: CASSEAGQGNQPQHF; DNA: TGTGCCAGCAGTGAAGCCGGACAGGGCAATCAGCCCCAGCATTTT; size: .; J: TRBJ1-5; D: TRBD1; V: TRBV6-1
CDR3: CASSPPASGGNTGELFF; DNA: TGTGCCAGCTCACCACCGGCTAGCGGGGGTAACACCGGGGAGCTGTTTTTT; size: .; J: TRBJ2-2; D: TRBD2; V: TRBV18
CDR3: CASSSDSYSSTDTQYF; DNA: TGTGCCAGCAGTTCGGACAGCTACTCTAGCACAGATACGCAGTATTTT; size: .; J: TRBJ2-3; D: .; V: TRBV6-6
CDR3: CASSRDTNTGELFF; DNA: TGTGCCAGTAGTAGGGACACGAACACCGGGGAGCTGTTTTTT; size: .; J: TRBJ2-2; D: .; V: TRBV19
CDR3: CASTDISRGVYGYTF; DNA: TGTGCCAGCACGGATATAAGTCGAGGAGTCTATGGCTACACCTTC; size: .; J: TRBJ1-2; D: .; V: TRBV28